This entry describes one T cell receptor beta chain. Its antigen is not known. Both 60 Vbeta primers and 13 Jbeta primers went into the PCR. Sequenced by immunoSEQ multiplex PCR; TCRdb stores in-frame clones only, minus some. The sample gives some 140,000 clones, less than 80% of which show up once; under 2.5% is in the top ten. These data come from a study of cytomegalovirus exposure and HLA in healthy donors. Regarding the study as a whole: Presence/absence analyses assumed roughly uniform sequencing depth across donors. For cytomegalovirus status, the classifier reportedly gave diagnoses with high specificity and sensitivity. Researchers counted around 160 TCR beta chains as cytomegalovirus-associated.

This CDR3 region has 16 residues. Germline V gene lookup returns CDR1 SGHTA and CDR2 FQGNSA. V lost 0 bases and J lost 5; bases outside the gene matches: 7. The TCR originated in a man aged 25-40 years in good health and CMV-seronegative. V usage is TRBV7-2 and J usage is TRBJ2-5; 9 bases map to TRBD2. Sample: PBMCs. DNA of the CDR3: TGTGCCAGCAGCTTAGCTAGCGGGGGTTCTGGCGAGACCCAGTACTTC. Translating it yields CASSLASGGSGETQYF.